The 3 T cell receptor beta chains given below trace back to one sample, sequenced in a study of molecular identifiers for immune sequencing clone quantification. TCRdb itself ran the PCR reads through MiXCR, one entry per CDR3 protein. The data show 50,000 to 65,000 distinct CDR3 sequences, 25% seen once. Sequenced material: naive CD8+ T cells from blood, with Jurkat cell RNA spiked in. Subset denoted: FACS-sorted CD8+CD4-CCR7+CD45RA+ naive T cells. All receptors come from a human donor in good health. Some libraries in this study had Jurkat cell RNA spiked in.

As concerns this clonotype: A much larger clone lies a single base off, so this may be a read error. The chain joins TRBV6-5 to TRBJ2-7; 9 bases agree with TRBD1. CDR1 is MNHEY, CDR2 SVGAGI, per germline. The CDR3 spans 14 residues. CDR3 protein: CAGSYGGQGYEQYF. CDR3 DNA: TGTGCCGGCAGTTACGGGGGACAGGGCTACGAGCAGTACTTC.

This clonotype appeared a few times. The V gene is TRBV4-3, the J gene TRBJ2-7; possible D gene TRBD2, 5 bases. Per the germline V gene, CDR1 is LGHNA and CDR2 is YSLEER. Trimming stripped 0 bases from V and 0 bases from J, with 15 bases between. The CDR3 extends over 17 amino acids. The CDR3 region is CASSQDVTSGTSYEQYF. CDR3 sequence (DNA): TGCGCCAGCAGCCAAGATGTCACAAGCGGAACCTCCTACGAGCAGTACTTC.

This clonotype was seen many times. The gene calls are TRBV5-1 and TRBJ2-1; 9 nucleotides match TRBD2. Germline CDR1 and CDR2: SGHRS and YFSETQ. This CDR3 has 17 amino acids. With V trimmed by 0 bases and J by 0 bases, 4 bases remained unmatched. CDR3 coding DNA: TGCGCCAGCAGCTTGGATGTGACTAGCGGCTCCTACAATGAGCAGTTCTTC. Translation gives CASSLDVTSGSYNEQFF.